What follows are 8 T cell receptor beta chains derived from one specimen sequenced in a study of T-cell reconstitution after alpha-beta-depleted transplantation in children. Unique molecular identifiers were incorporated into the prepared TCRbeta library. TCRdb passed the PCR reads through MiXCR, listing each CDR3 protein once. Here the sample spans some 590,000 distinct CDR3 sequences, roughly a tenth being singletons. The specimen was PBMCs from the stem cell graft donor, collected from the stem cell graft. These receptors were taken from a human donor who donated a stem cell graft to a child with acute myeloid leukemia.

This clonotype was seen only a few times. V usage is TRBV20-1 and J usage is TRBJ2-7, with 10 bases matching TRBD2. This CDR3 spans 14 amino acids. Trimming at V came to 0 bases and at J to 9 bases, leaving 8 bases not matched to a gene. From germline, CDR1 is DFQATT and CDR2 SNEGSKA (reference sequence). CDR3 bases: TGCAGTGCTAGAGAACTAGCGGGACTTTATGGGCAGTACTTC. It specifies CSARELAGLYGQYF.

For this clonotype: The DNA is left out, because the CDR3 cannot be placed on it with certainty; the CDR3 is given as TCRdb lists it. The chain uses TRBV20-1 and TRBJ2-6; TRBD1 is the table's D call and was not checked against the DNA. Including both end residues, the CDR3 is 16 amino acids long. Germline V gene lookup returns CDR1 DFQATT and CDR2 SNEGSKA (reference sequence). The CDR3 loop reads CCAWGRGQTGANVLTF.

The rearrangement joins TRBV15 to TRBJ2-2, with 7 bases aligning to TRBD1. Trimming removed 1 base from V and 6 bases from J; junction bases left unmatched: 8. CDR1 and CDR2 from the germline V gene are LNHNV and YYDKDF (reference sequence). The CDR3 sequence is 16 residues long. CDR3 sequence (DNA): TGTGCCACCAGCAGAGCCGGGACAGCACCTCCCGGGGAGCTGTTTTTT. Protein product: CATSRAGTAPPGELFF.

The rearrangement joins TRBV24-1 to TRBJ2-1; possibly TRBD1 or TRBD2 for D (5 bases each). Germline V gene sequence: CDR1 KGHDR, CDR2 SFDVKD. V was shortened by 1 base and J by 8 bases, with 17 bases between the two germline ends. CDR3 size: 16 residues. CDR3 sequence reads: CATSDLGTGGHDEQFF. DNA for the CDR3: TGTGCCACCAGTGATTTAGGGACGGGCGGACACGATGAGCAGTTCTTC.

This clonotype turned up a few times. The chain is built from TRBV14 and TRBJ1-5; possibly TRBD1 for D (6 bases). Germline V gene lookup returns CDR1 SGHDN and CDR2 FVKESK. Trimming shortened V by 4 bases and J by 9 bases, and 22 bases separated the two germline ends. This CDR3 contains 16 residues. CDR3 residues: CASSLAGTSESGPQHF. As DNA, the CDR3 is TGTGCCAGCAGCCTCGCCGGGACATCCGAATCAGGGCCCCAGCATTTT.

This clonotype came up many times. This CDR3 is CASSQGGDRGDIQYF. CDR3 DNA: TGCGCCAGCAGCCAAGGGGGGGACAGAGGGGACATTCAGTACTTC. This sequence joins TRBV4-3 and TRBJ2-4; TRBD1 is a possible D gene (7 bases). The germline CDR1 and CDR2 sequences are LGHNA and YSLEER. Trimming shortened V by 1 base and J by 8 bases, and 15 bases separated the two germline ends. There are 15 residues in the CDR3.

This clonotype was counted a few times. At one end, the junction sequence differs from germline, possibly due to a read error. The V and J genes are TRBV20-1 and TRBJ2-2, with 10 nucleotides matching TRBD2. Germline V gene data show CDR1 as DFQATT and CDR2 as SNEGSKA (reference sequence). The CDR3 runs 19 residues. CDR3 nucleotides: TGCTGTGCTAGAGATCTCGCCGGGACTAGCGCGATAAACACCGGGGAGCTGTTTTTT. It translates to CCARDLAGTSAINTGELFF.

This clonotype was seen many times. V is TRBV5-1 and J is TRBJ1-2; D may be TRBD1 (6 bases). The V end lost 0 bases, the J end lost 6 bases, and 15 bases lay between the germline ends. The V gene's germline CDR1 is SGHRS and CDR2 YFSETQ. The CDR3 length is 15 residues. The CDR3 nucleotides are TGCGCCAGCAGCTTGGCGGGGGCCCGGGAGGATGGCTACACCTTC. It yields the protein CASSLAGAREDGYTF.